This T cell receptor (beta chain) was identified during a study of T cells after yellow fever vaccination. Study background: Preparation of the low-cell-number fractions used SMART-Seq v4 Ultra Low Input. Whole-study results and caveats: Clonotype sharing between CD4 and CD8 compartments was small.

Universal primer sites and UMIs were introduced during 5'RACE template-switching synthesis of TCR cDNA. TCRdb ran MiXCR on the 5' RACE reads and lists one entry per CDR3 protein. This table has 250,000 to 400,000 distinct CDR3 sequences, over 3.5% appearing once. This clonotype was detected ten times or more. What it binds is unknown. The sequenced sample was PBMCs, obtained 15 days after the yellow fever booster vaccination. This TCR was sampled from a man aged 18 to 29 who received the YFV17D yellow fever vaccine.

CDR3 in DNA: TGCGCCAGCAGCTTGTCGGGACAAATCTACGAGCAGTACTTC. Its protein is CASSLSGQIYEQYF. The rearrangement joins TRBV5-1 to TRBJ2-7; possible D gene TRBD1, 6 bases. Trimming removed 1 base from V and 3 bases from J, with 11 bases in between. The V gene's germline CDR1 is SGHRS and CDR2 YFSETQ. The CDR3 totals 14 residues.